Shown below are 29 T cell receptor beta chains from a single sample sequenced in a study of vaccination effects on CD4 cells after COVID-19. The protocol was immunoSEQ multiplex PCR, while the TCRdb copy is restricted to in-frame clones and leaves out a portion. The sample contains about 71,000 clones, under 90% of which appear only once. Before sequencing, viral peptide pools were used by the ViraFEST assay to expand antigen-specific CD4+ T cells. Isolating CD4+ T cells followed 9 to 10 days of culture. Nucleocapsid antibodies stayed negative before and after vaccination, showing no earlier SARS-CoV-2 infection. Their antigens are not known. Here the sequenced sample was CD4+ T cells from PBMCs cultured with SARS-CoV-2 spike peptides, taken before COVID-19 vaccination. The receptors shown here come from a human donor who received a COVID-19 vaccine.

This clone was seen a single time. V usage is TRBV5-1 and J usage is TRBJ2-3; D remains unclear. The V gene lost 6 bases and the J gene lost 0 bases, with 8 bases spanning the gap. The CDR3 sequence is 13 residues long. Germline CDR1 is SGHRS and CDR2 is YFSETQ. The CDR3 protein is CASKLGSTDTQYF. In DNA, the CDR3 is TGCGCCAGCAAACTGGGCAGCACAGATACGCAGTATTTT.

The J gene is TRBJ1-1, the V gene TRBV5-1; possible D gene TRBD1, 6 bases. This CDR3 is built from 14 residues. The V gene lost 2 bases and the J gene lost 4 bases, with 12 bases spanning the gap. The V gene's germline CDR1 is SGHRS and CDR2 YFSETQ. CDR3 loop: CASSFMGGGTEAFF. The CDR3 nucleotides are TGCGCCAGCAGCTTTATGGGAGGGGGCACTGAAGCTTTCTTT.

V and J are TRBV28 and TRBJ2-5; 7 bases match TRBD1. The J segment lost 5 bases and the V segment lost 2 bases, leaving 5 bases of the junction unmatched. Germline CDR1 and CDR2: MDHEN and SYDVKM. The CDR3 consists of 14 residues. The CDR3 region is CASSLTGVRETQYF. Written as DNA, the CDR3 is TGTGCCAGCAGTTTAACAGGGGTTCGGGAGACCCAGTACTTC.

The gene calls are TRBV30 and TRBJ2-5; 8 bases agree with TRBD1. Germline trimming cut 1 base from V and 4 bases from J; bases unmatched to any gene: 2. CDR1 is GTSNPN and CDR2 is SVGIG in the germline V gene (reference sequence). The CDR3 has 13 amino acids. CDR3 in amino acids: CAWSATGGETQYF. CDR3 DNA sequence: TGTGCCTGGAGTGCCACAGGGGGAGAGACCCAGTACTTC.

This chain joins TRBV6-6 and TRBJ1-1; 7 positions match TRBD1. Looked up from germline, CDR1 is MNHNY and CDR2 is SVGAGI (reference sequence). The CDR3 has 14 amino acids. The trim removed 6 bases at V and 2 bases at J, leaving 6 bases unmatched. This CDR3 reads CASREQGSNTEAFF. The CDR3 DNA follows: TGTGCCAGCAGAGAACAGGGGTCTAACACTGAAGCTTTCTTT.

The chain couples TRBV7-2 to TRBJ1-3; D is possibly TRBD1 (5 bases). The CDR3 contains 15 residues. Germline V gene data show CDR1 as SGHTA and CDR2 as FQGNSA. V dropped 5 bases and J dropped 0 bases, with 11 bases sitting between them. CDR3 nucleotides: TGTGCCAGCAGCCCCGGGGACCGCTCTGGAAACACCATATATTTT. This gives the protein CASSPGDRSGNTIYF. Full variable domain (remainder filled in from reference TRBV7-2 and TRBJ1-3): GAGVSQSPSNKVTEKGKDVELRCDPISGHTALYWYRQSLGQGLEFLIYFQGNSAPDKSGLPSDRFSAERTGGSVSTLTIQRTQQEDSAVYLCASSPGDRSGNTIYFGEGSWLTVV.

This rearrangement joins TRBV6-4 to TRBJ1-1; D gene ambiguous. The ends were cut back, 0 bases at V and 1 base at J, with 6 bases in the middle. The CDR3 extends over 14 amino acids. Germline-derived CDR1 and CDR2 are MRHNA and SNTAGT. This chain's CDR3 is CASSDSLKNTEAFF. CDR3 sequence (DNA): TGTGCCAGCAGTGACTCGCTTAAGAACACTGAAGCTTTCTTT.

The chain carries TRBV5-1 and TRBJ2-3, with TRBD2 matching 16 bases. Germline V lookup: CDR1 SGHRS, CDR2 YFSETQ. Unmatched junction bases numbered 14, after V lost 6 bases and J lost 4 bases. This CDR3 region has 19 residues. CDR3 region: CASKVTPGLAGGPSDTQYF. Written as DNA, the CDR3 is TGCGCCAGCAAAGTTACTCCGGGACTAGCGGGGGGGCCATCAGATACGCAGTATTTT.

The chain carries TRBV10-1 and TRBJ1-4; 7 nucleotides line up with TRBD1. The CDR3 runs to 13 residues. Germline V CDR1 and CDR2: WNHNN, SYGVQD (reference sequence). The trim removed 11 bases at V and 9 bases at J, leaving 12 bases unmatched. The CDR3 protein is CARVDRADKKLFF. Written as DNA, the CDR3 is TGCGCCCGCGTCGACAGGGCCGATAAAAAACTGTTTTTT.

The chain links TRBV12-3 or TRBV12-4 to TRBJ1-2, with TRBD1 matching over 9 bases. CDR3 length equals 13 residues. J was trimmed by 8 bases and V by 5 bases; bases with no gene match: 6. CDR3 nucleotides: TGTGCCAGCAGTCCCGACAGGGGGGGAGGCTACACCTTC. As protein: CASSPDRGGGYTF.

The V gene is TRBV21-1, the J gene TRBJ1-6. TRBV21-1 is labeled a pseudogene. The CDR3 is made up of 12 amino acids. CDR3 loop: CASSKEDSPLHF. DNA for the CDR3: TGTGCCAGCAGCAAAGAGGACTCACCCCTCCACTTT.

The chain uses TRBV25-1 and TRBJ2-5; no clear D gene. The CDR3 totals 14 residues. V lost 1 base and J 0 bases, leaving 6 bases between the germline ends. Germline CDR1 reads MGHDK; CDR2 reads SYGVNS. The CDR3 loop reads CASSESGYQETQYF. For the CDR3, the DNA is TGTGCCAGCAGTGAATCCGGGTACCAAGAGACCCAGTACTTC.

The chain couples TRBV20-1 to TRBJ2-4; weak D call: TRBD1 (5 bases). Looked up from germline, CDR1 is DFQATT and CDR2 is SNEGSKA (reference sequence). CDR3 length equals 10 residues. The CDR3 DNA reads TGCAGGGCCGCAGGGAACATTCAGTACTTC. Amino acid sequence: CRAAGNIQYF.

This chain links TRBV3-1 (or the pseudogene TRBV3-2) with TRBJ2-1; either TRBD1 or TRBD2 may fit D (5 bases each). The V end was cut by 0 bases, the J end by 4 bases, with 13 bases between. The CDR3 runs 16 residues. Germline loops: CDR1 LGHDT, CDR2 YNNKEL (reference sequence). The CDR3 is CASSQDLGTVYNEQFF. The CDR3 DNA reads as TGTGCCAGCAGCCAAGATTTAGGGACCGTATACAATGAGCAGTTCTTC.

This chain joins TRBV2 and TRBJ2-3, with 7 positions matching TRBD1. Germline V gene data show CDR1 as SNHLY and CDR2 as FYNNEI. After removal of 6 bases from V and 4 bases from J, the junction contained 7 bases not matched to a gene. The CDR3 extends over 14 amino acids. The CDR3 nucleotides are TGTGCCAGCAGGACAGGGCTGGTATCAGATACGCAGTATTTT. It specifies CASRTGLVSDTQYF.

A few counts support this clone. The V call is TRBV18, the J call TRBJ1-6; 7 positions match TRBD1. The CDR3 consists of 14 residues. Germline CDR1 reads KGHSH; CDR2 reads LQKENI. With 6 bases clipped from V and 3 bases from J, the junction kept 2 bases outside the gene matches. The DNA for the CDR3 is TGTGCCAGCTCCCGGGACAGCTATAATTCACCCCTCCACTTT. This codes for CASSRDSYNSPLHF.

The count of this clone is one. CDR3 nucleotides: TGTGCCAGCCGAGGGGGAGAGACCCAGTACTTC. Protein: CASRGGETQYF. This rearrangement joins TRBV6-6 to TRBJ2-5; a weak D match, TRBD1 (6 bases). The germline gives CDR1 MNHNY, CDR2 SVGAGI (reference sequence). The length of the CDR3 is 11 residues. The V end lost 8 bases, the J end lost 4 bases, and 8 bases lay between the germline ends.

This chain joins TRBV11-2 and TRBJ2-2; weak D call: TRBD2 (8 bases). V lost 5 bases, J lost 0 bases, and 19 bases lay in between. Germline assignment: CDR1 SGHAT and CDR2 FQNNGV. The CDR3 covers 18 residues. As DNA, the CDR3 is TGTGCCAGCAGCCTCAGGGGGGCGGGGGGCACGAACACCGGGGAGCTGTTTTTT. This gives the protein CASSLRGAGGTNTGELFF.

The chain carries TRBV11-2 and TRBJ2-5; 10 bases line up with TRBD1. The CDR3 covers 18 residues. Germline lookup yields CDR1 SGHAT and CDR2 FQNNGV. Trimming removed 2 bases from V and 5 bases from J; junction bases left unmatched: 14. CDR3 in amino acids: CASSLRVRGQGRKETQYF. As DNA, the CDR3 is TGTGCCAGCAGCTTACGTGTCAGGGGACAGGGGCGTAAGGAGACCCAGTACTTC.

The V call is TRBV19, the J call TRBJ1-2; D gene unclear. This CDR3 contains 11 residues. The V end was cut by 10 bases, the J end by 6 bases, with 12 bases between. Germline CDR1 and CDR2: LNHDA and SQIVND (reference sequence). As DNA, the CDR3 is TGTGCCATCGGTTACGGGAATGGCTACACCTTC. It specifies CAIGYGNGYTF.

As regards this clone: At one end, the junction sequence differs from germline, possibly due to a read error. The chain employs TRBV7-2 and TRBJ1-6; D is undetermined. Germline assignment: CDR1 SGHTA and CDR2 FQGNSA. CDR3 length: 11 residues. CDR3 protein: CASSLVGSPQF. The CDR3 nucleotides are TGTGCCAGCAGCTTAGTGGGGTCGCCACAATTC.

A single count supports this clone. The rearrangement uses TRBV18 and TRBJ2-2; 9 bases are shared with TRBD1. The CDR3 spans 14 residues. The V and J ends lost 6 bases and 2 bases, in that order; junction bases with no gene match: 1. The germline V gene encodes CDR1 KGHSH and CDR2 LQKENI. The CDR3 region has the DNA TGTGCCAGCTCGGGACAGGGTAACACCGGGGAGCTGTTTTTT. Amino acids: CASSGQGNTGELFF.

This chain connects TRBV6-5 to TRBJ2-7; D assignment may be TRBD1 or TRBD2 (6 bases each). The CDR3 runs to 14 residues. The germline V gene has CDR1 MNHEY and CDR2 SVGAGI. V lost 5 bases and J lost 6, with 17 bases in between. The CDR3 bases are TGTGCCAGCAGTAAAAGTCGCAGGGGACTCGAGCAGTACGTC. This translates into CASSKSRRGLEQYV.

CDR3 coding DNA: TGTGCCAGCAGTTGGCAGGGCAGGAAAGAGACCCAGTACTTC. It translates to CASSWQGRKETQYF. The chain has TRBV6-2 or TRBV6-3 and TRBJ2-5, with D tentatively TRBD1 (5 bases). The CDR3 loop spans 14 amino acids. The germline V gene has CDR1 MNHEY and CDR2 SVGEGT. Trimming cost V 4 bases and J 3 bases, with 12 bases left between them.

The rearrangement joins TRBV10-3 to TRBJ2-7; the D is unclear. This CDR3 has 13 amino acids. With 2 bases removed from V and 5 bases from J, the gap between germline ends came to 10 bases. Germline V lookup: CDR1 ENHRY, CDR2 SYGVKD. In DNA form, the CDR3 reads TGTGCCATCAGTGAGGCAGACTTTGACGAGCAGTACGTC. Encoded protein: CAISEADFDEQYV.

This rearrangement joins TRBV11-2 to TRBJ2-2; TRBD2 matches 10 bases. After removal of 3 bases from V and 3 bases from J, the junction contained 10 bases not matched to a gene. This CDR3 comprises 18 residues. Germline V CDR1 and CDR2: SGHAT, FQNNGV. The CDR3 DNA follows: TGTGCCAGCAGCTTCCTCCTAGCGGGGGAAGCGGACACCGGGGAGCTGTTTTTT. Residues: CASSFLLAGEADTGELFF.

The rearrangement links TRBV6-7 to TRBJ2-7; tentative D call: TRBD2 (6 bases). Being an ORF, TRBV6-7 has a function that is uncertain. V lost 5 bases and J lost 1, with 21 bases in between. The CDR3 has 17 residues. CDR3 DNA sequence: TGTGCCAGCAGTCTGGCCCCGGGAGACCAAGGTTCCTACGAGCAGTACGTC. This encodes CASSLAPGDQGSYEQYV.

The sample holds a few counts of this clone. This chain uses TRBV2 with TRBJ2-1, with 7 bases lining up with TRBD2. The J segment lost 2 bases and the V segment lost 7 bases, leaving 8 bases of the junction unmatched. The V gene's germline CDR1 is SNHLY and CDR2 FYNNEI. CDR3 length equals 15 residues. CDR3 sequence: CASKLRGTTYNEQFF. DNA for the CDR3: TGTGCCAGCAAATTGCGGGGGACCACCTACAATGAGCAGTTCTTC.

This chain connects TRBV7-2 to TRBJ1-5; possibly TRBD1 for D (6 bases). The CDR3 covers 14 residues. V was shortened by 3 bases and J by 3 bases, with 9 bases between the two germline ends. Looked up from germline, CDR1 is SGHTA and CDR2 is FQGNSA. The CDR3 loop is CASSFRTDNQPQHF. The CDR3 DNA follows: TGTGCCAGCAGCTTCAGGACAGACAATCAGCCCCAGCATTTT.